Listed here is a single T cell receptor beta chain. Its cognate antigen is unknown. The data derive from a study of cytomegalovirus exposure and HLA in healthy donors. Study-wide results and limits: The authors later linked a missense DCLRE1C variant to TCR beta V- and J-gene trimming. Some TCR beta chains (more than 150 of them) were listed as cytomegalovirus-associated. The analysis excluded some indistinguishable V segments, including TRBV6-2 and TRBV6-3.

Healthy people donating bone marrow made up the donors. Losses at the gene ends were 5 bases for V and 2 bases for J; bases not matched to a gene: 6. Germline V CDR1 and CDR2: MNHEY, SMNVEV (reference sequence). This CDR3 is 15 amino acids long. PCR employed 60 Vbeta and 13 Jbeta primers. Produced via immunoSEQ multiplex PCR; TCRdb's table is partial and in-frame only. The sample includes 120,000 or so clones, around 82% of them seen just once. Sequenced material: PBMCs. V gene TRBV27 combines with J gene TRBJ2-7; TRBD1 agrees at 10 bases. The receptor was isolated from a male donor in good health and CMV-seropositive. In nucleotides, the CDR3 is TGTGCCAGCAGTCTCACGGGACAGGGGCCCTACGAGCAGTACTTC. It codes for CASSLTGQGPYEQYF.